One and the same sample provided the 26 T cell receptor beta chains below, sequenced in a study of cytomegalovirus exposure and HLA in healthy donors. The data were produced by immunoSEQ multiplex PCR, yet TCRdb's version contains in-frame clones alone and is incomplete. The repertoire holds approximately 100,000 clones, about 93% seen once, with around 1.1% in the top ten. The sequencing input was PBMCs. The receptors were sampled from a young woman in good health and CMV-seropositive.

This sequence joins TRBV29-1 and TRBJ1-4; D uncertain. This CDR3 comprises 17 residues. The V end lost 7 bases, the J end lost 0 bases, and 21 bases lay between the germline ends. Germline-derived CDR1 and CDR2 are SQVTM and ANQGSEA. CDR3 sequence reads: CSERGSGESATNEKLFF. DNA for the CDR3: TGCAGCGAGAGAGGCAGCGGGGAATCTGCAACTAATGAAAAACTGTTTTTT.

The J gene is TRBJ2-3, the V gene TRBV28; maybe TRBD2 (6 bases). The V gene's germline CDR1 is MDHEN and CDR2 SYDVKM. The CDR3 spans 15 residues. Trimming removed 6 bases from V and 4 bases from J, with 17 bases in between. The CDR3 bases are TGTGCCAGCAGACCGGGACTTGCGTCCCCAGATACGCAGTATTTT. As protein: CASRPGLASPDTQYF.

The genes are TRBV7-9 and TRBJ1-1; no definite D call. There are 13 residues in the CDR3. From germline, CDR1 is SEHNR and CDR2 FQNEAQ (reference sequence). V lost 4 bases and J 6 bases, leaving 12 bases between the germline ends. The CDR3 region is CASSSPVTPEAFF. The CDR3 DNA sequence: TGTGCCAGCAGCTCCCCAGTTACCCCTGAAGCTTTCTTT.

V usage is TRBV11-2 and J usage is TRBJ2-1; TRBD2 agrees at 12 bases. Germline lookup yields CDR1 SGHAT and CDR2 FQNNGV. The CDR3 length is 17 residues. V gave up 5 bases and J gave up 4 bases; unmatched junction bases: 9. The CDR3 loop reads CASSPRLAGVSYNEQFF. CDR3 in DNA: TGTGCCAGCAGCCCGCGACTAGCGGGAGTGAGTTACAATGAGCAGTTCTTC.

The CDR3 here is CATSWTSGTTYEQYF. In nucleotides, the CDR3 is TGTGCCACCTCCTGGACTAGCGGTACCACCTACGAGCAGTACTTC. The genes are TRBV6-5 and TRBJ2-7; 10 nucleotides line up with TRBD2. The CDR3 length is 15 residues. Germline V CDR1 and CDR2: MNHEY, SVGAGI. After removal of 10 bases from V and 2 bases from J, the junction contained 11 bases not matched to a gene.

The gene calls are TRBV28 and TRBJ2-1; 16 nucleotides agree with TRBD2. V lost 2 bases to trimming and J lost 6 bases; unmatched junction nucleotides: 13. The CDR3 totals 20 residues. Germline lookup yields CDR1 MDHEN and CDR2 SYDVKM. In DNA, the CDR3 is TGTGCCAGCAGTTTACCGACGCCCGGGACTAGCGGGAGGGCCGCCAATGAGCAGTTCTTC. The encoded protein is CASSLPTPGTSGRAANEQFF.

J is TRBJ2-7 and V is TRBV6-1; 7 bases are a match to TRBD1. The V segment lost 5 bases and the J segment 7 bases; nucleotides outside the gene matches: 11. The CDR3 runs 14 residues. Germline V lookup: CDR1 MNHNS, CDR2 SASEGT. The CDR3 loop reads CASSRKTGLGEQYF. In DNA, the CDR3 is TGTGCCAGCAGTCGAAAGACAGGGCTGGGGGAGCAGTACTTC.

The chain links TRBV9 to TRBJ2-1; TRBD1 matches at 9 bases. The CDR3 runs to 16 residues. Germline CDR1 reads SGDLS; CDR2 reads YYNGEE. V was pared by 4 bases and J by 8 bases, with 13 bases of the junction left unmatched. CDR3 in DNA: TGTGCCAGCAGCATCTCCCAGGACAGGGGAGTCTATGAGCAGTTCTTC. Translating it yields CASSISQDRGVYEQFF. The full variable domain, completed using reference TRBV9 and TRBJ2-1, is DSGVTQTPKHLITATGQRVTLRCSPRSGDLSVYWYQQSLDQGLQFLIQYYNGEERAKGNILERFSAQQFPDLHSELNLSSLELGDSALYFCASSISQDRGVYEQFFGPGTRLTVL.

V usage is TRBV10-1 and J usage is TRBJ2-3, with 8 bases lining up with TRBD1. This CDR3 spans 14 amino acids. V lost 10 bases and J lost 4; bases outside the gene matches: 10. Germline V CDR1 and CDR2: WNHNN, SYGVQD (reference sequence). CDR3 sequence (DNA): TGCGCCAACAAATCGGACAGGGTATCAGATACGCAGTATTTT. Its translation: CANKSDRVSDTQYF.

The CDR3 DNA sequence: TGTGCCAGCAATCCAGGGTTCTCTGGGGCCAACGTCCTGACTTTC. Translation: CASNPGFSGANVLTF. The chain carries TRBV7-2 and TRBJ2-6, with D perhaps TRBD1 (5 bases). Trimming cost V 7 bases and J 0 bases, with 10 bases left between them. CDR3 size: 15 residues. CDR1 SGHTA and CDR2 FQGNSA come from the germline V gene.

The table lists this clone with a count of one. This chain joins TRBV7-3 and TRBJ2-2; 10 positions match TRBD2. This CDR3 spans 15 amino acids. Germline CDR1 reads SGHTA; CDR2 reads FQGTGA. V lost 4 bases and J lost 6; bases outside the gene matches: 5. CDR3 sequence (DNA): TGTGCCAGCAGCTGGAGCGGGAGGGCCCCCGGGGAGCTGTTTTTT. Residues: CASSWSGRAPGELFF.

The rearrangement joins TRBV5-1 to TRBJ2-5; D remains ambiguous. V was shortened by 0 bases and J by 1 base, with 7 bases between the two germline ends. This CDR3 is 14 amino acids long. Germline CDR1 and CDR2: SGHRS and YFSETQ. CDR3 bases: TGCGCCAGCAGCTTGGCCGTATCCCAAGAGACCCAGTACTTC. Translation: CASSLAVSQETQYF.

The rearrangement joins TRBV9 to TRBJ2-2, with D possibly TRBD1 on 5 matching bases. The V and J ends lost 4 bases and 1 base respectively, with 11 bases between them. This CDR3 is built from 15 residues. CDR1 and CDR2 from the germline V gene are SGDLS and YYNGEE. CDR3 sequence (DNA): TGTGCCAGCAGCACGCGTCAGGGGAACACCGGGGAGCTGTTTTTT. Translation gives CASSTRQGNTGELFF.

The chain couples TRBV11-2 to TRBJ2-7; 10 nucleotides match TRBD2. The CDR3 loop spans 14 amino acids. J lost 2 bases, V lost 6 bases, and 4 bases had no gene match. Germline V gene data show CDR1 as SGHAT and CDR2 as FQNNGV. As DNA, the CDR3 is TGTGCCAGCAGTAGCGGGAGGAGACCCTACGAGCAGTACTTC. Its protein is CASSSGRRPYEQYF.

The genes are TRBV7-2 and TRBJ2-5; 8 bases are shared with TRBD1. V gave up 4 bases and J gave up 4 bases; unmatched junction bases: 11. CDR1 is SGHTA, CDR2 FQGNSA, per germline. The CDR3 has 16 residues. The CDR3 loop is CASSSPRTGKGETQYF. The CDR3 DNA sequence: TGTGCCAGCAGCTCTCCCCGGACAGGGAAGGGAGAGACCCAGTACTTC.

Written as DNA, the CDR3 is TGTGCCAGCAGCCCGGGGGTGGACTACCTCTCCTACAATGAGCAGTTCTTC. Translating gives CASSPGVDYLSYNEQFF. The chain carries TRBV7-9 and TRBJ2-1, with a tentative D call TRBD2 (6 bases). Germline values: CDR1 SEHNR, CDR2 FQNEAQ (reference sequence). There are 17 residues in the CDR3. V lost 5 bases and J lost 0, with 17 bases in between.

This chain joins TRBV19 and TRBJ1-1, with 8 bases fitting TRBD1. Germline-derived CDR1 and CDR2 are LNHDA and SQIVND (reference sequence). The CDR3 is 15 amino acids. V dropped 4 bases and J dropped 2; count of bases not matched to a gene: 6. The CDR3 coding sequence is TGTGCCAGTAGTAGCTTCGGGACAGGAAACACTGAAGCTTTCTTT. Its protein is CASSSFGTGNTEAFF.

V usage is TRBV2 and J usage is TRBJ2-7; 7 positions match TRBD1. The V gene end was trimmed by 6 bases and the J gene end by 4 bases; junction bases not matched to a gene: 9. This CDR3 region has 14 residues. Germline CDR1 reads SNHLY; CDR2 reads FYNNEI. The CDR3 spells CASRGQLALYEQYF. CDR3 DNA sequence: TGTGCCAGCAGGGGACAGCTAGCACTTTACGAGCAGTACTTC.

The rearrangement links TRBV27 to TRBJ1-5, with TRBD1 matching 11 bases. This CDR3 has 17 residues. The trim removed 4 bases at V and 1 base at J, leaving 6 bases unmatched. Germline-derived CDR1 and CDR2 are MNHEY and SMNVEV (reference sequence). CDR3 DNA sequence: TGTGCCAGCAGTTGGACAGGGGGCCCAGGCAGCAATCAGCCCCAGCATTTT. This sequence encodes CASSWTGGPGSNQPQHF.

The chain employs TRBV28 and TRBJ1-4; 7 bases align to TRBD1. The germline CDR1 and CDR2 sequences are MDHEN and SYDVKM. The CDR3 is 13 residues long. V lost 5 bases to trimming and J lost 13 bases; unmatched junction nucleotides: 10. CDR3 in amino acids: CASSPDFWDRLFF. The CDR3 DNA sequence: TGTGCCAGCAGTCCTGATTTTTGGGACAGACTGTTTTTT.

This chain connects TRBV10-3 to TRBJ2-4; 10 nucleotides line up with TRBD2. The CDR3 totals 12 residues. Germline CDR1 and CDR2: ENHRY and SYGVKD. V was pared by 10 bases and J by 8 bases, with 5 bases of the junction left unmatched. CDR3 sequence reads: CASRTSGDIQYF. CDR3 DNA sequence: TGTGCCAGCAGGACTAGCGGAGACATTCAGTACTTC.

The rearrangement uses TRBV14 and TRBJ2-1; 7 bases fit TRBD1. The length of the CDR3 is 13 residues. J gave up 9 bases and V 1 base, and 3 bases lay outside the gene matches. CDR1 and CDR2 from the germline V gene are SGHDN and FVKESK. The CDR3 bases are TGTGCCAGCAGCCAAGTACAGGGGAGTGAGCAGTTCTTC. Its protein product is CASSQVQGSEQFF.

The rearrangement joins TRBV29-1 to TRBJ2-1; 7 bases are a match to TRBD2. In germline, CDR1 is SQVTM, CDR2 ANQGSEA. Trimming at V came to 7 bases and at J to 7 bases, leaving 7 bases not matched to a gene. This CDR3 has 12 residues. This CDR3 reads CSGSGGVNEQFF. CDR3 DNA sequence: TGCAGCGGGTCGGGAGGTGTAAATGAGCAGTTCTTC.

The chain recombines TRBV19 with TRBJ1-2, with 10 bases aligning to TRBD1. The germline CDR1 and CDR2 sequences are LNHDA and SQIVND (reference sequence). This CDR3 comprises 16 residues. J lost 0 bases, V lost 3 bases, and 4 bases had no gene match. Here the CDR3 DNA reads TGTGCCAGTAGTATGGACAGGGGGTTAGCTAACTATGGCTACACCTTC. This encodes CASSMDRGLANYGYTF.

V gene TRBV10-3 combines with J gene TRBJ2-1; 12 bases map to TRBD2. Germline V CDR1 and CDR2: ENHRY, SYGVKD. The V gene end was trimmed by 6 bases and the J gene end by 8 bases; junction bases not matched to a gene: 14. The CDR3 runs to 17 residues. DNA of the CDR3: TGTGCCATCAGCACACCTCTTACTAGCGGGAGGCTCGATGAGCAGTTCTTC. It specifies CAISTPLTSGRLDEQFF.

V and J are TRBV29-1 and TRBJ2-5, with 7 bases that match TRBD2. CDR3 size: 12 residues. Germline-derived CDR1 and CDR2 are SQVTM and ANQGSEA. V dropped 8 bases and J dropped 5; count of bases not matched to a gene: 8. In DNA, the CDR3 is TGCAGCTCCTTGGGGGGGGAGGAGACCCAGTACTTC. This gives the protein CSSLGGEETQYF.